This T cell receptor (beta chain) was sequenced in a study of blood T cell repertoires in COVID-19. In the original workflow: Reference gene primer amplification in the assay estimated nucleated cell counts. Data came from immunoSEQ multiplex PCR; TCRdb stores just in-frame clones and leaves some out. The D gene and trimming were derived from the DNA, and the V and J assignments and clone size from that table. The data show about 210,000 clones, about 92% seen once. Source material: peripheral blood. This sequence was found in a man aged 25-40 years with acute or convalescent COVID-19.

As DNA, the CDR3 is TGTGCCAGCAGCTCGGGGAACCGGGCAACAGATACGCAGTATTTT. This gives the protein CASSSGNRATDTQYF. The chain couples TRBV11-3 to TRBJ2-3; a weak D match, TRBD2 (5 bases). Germline CDR1 is SGHNT and CDR2 is YENEEA. There are 15 residues in the CDR3. V was shortened by 4 bases and J by 3 bases, with 14 bases between the two germline ends. Together with reference TRBV11-3 and TRBJ2-3, the CDR3 gives the full variable domain: EAGVVQSPRYKIIEKKQPVAFWCNPISGHNTLYWYLQNLGQGPELLIRYENEEAVDDSQLPKDRFSAERLKGVDSTLKIQPAELGDSAVYLCASSSGNRATDTQYFGPGTRLTVL.